The 4 T cell receptor beta chains in this list originate from one sample, sequenced in a study of beta chain features in type 1 diabetes. Expressed TCRB transcripts got sequenced, as all isolated RNA was reverse transcribed. Produced via immunoSEQ multiplex PCR; TCRdb's table is partial and in-frame only. This sample carries under 450,000 clones, roughly 16% of them seen once, and the ten largest clones take more than 0.015%. The sample comprised naive CD4+ T cells from blood. Source of these receptors: a woman aged 18-30 years in good health.

The chain combines TRBV6-4 with TRBJ2-2, with TRBD1 matching 9 bases. Per the germline V gene, CDR1 is MRHNA and CDR2 is SNTAGT. V was pared by 4 bases and J by 3 bases, with 3 bases of the junction left unmatched. This CDR3 comprises 15 residues. DNA for the CDR3: TGTGCCAGCAGTGCCACAGGGGGCTACACCGGGGAGCTGTTTTTT. It encodes CASSATGGYTGELFF.

The V call is TRBV28, the J call TRBJ1-2, with D tentatively TRBD1 (6 bases). Trimming shortened V by 4 bases and J by 0 bases, and 15 bases separated the two germline ends. The CDR3 sequence is 16 residues long. CDR1 and CDR2 (germline): MDHEN, SYDVKM. CDR3 nucleotides: TGTGCCAGCAGTTCTACAGGGCGCGGAGCTAACTATGGCTACACCTTC. Its protein product is CASSSTGRGANYGYTF.

This clone was seen more than once but under ten times. The chain uses TRBV25-1 and TRBJ1-1, with 8 positions matching TRBD1. This CDR3 has 16 amino acids. Germline CDR1 reads MGHDK; CDR2 reads SYGVNS. With V trimmed by 6 bases and J by 4 bases, 13 bases remained unmatched. CDR3 DNA sequence: TGTGCCAGCAGAGGGGGGCAGGGGGCACGAGGCACTGAAGCTTTCTTT. Amino acid sequence: CASRGGQGARGTEAFF.

V gene TRBV2 combines with J gene TRBJ1-1, with TRBD1 matching 10 bases. Trimming at V came to 7 bases and at J to 7 bases, leaving 9 bases not matched to a gene. The CDR3 length is 14 residues. Germline-derived CDR1 and CDR2 are SNHLY and FYNNEI. DNA for the CDR3: TGTGCCAGCACCAGGGACAGGGGATCGGTTGAAGCTTTCTTT. This translates into CASTRDRGSVEAFF.